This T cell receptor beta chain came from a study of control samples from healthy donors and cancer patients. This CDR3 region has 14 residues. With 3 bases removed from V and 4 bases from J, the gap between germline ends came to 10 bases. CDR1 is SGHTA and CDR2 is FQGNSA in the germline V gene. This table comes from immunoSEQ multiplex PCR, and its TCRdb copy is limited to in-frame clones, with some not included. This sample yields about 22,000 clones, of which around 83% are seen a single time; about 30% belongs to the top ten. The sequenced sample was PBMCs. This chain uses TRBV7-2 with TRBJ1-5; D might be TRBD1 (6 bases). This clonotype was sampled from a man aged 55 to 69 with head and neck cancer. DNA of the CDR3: TGTGCCAGCAGCTTTCAGGGGATAAATCAGCCCCAGCATTTT. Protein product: CASSFQGINQPQHF.